The 9 T cell receptor beta chains below were found in one sample sequenced in a study of T cell responses to AZD1222 COVID-19 vaccine. Libraries were prepared by immunoSEQ multiplex PCR; TCRdb keeps only in-frame clonotypes and omits some of them. The sample consists of over 100,000 clones, around 90% of them appearing once. Source: peripheral blood, taken on day 0 of AZD1222 vaccination. The receptors stem from an adult in good health.

This clone was found a few times. The rearrangement uses TRBV7-8 and TRBJ1-1; 7 bases are a match to TRBD1. This CDR3 is built from 14 residues. The V gene end was trimmed by 2 bases and the J gene end by 3 bases; junction bases not matched to a gene: 3. Germline CDR1 and CDR2: SGHVS and FQNEAQ. The CDR3 nucleotides are TGTGCCAGCAGCTTATCAGGGGGGGACACTGAAGCTTTCTTT. It yields the protein CASSLSGGDTEAFF.

The rearrangement joins TRBV27 to TRBJ1-1; D is uncertain. Germline V gene lookup returns CDR1 MNHEY and CDR2 SMNVEV (reference sequence). This CDR3 is 12 amino acids long. V was clipped by 4 bases and J by 5 bases, with 8 bases between them. In DNA form, the CDR3 reads TGTGCCAGCAGTTCTATTGGGACTGAAGCTTTCTTT. Translated, it gives CASSSIGTEAFF.

The rearrangement joins TRBV6-6 to TRBJ1-2, with TRBD1 identical over 9 bases. The CDR3 sequence is 17 residues long. The junction had 10 bases not matched to a gene; V was cut back by 5 bases and J by 0 bases. Germline V lookup: CDR1 MNHNY, CDR2 SVGAGI (reference sequence). As DNA, the CDR3 is TGTGCCAGCAGTCAGACAGGGGGAGACCCAGCTAACTATGGCTACACCTTC. It codes for CASSQTGGDPANYGYTF.

The chain carries TRBV5-1 and TRBJ2-2; D gene ambiguous. Germline assignment: CDR1 SGHRS and CDR2 YFSETQ. This CDR3 spans 15 amino acids. Trimming stripped 4 bases from V and 0 bases from J, with 10 bases between. In nucleotides, the CDR3 is TGCGCCAGCAGCGCTATGTACACGAACACCGGGGAGCTGTTTTTT. Encoded protein: CASSAMYTNTGELFF.

V is TRBV10-2 and J is TRBJ2-7; TRBD2 matches at 8 bases. Germline V gene lookup returns CDR1 WSHSY and CDR2 SAAADI. V gave up 2 bases and J gave up 9 bases; unmatched junction bases: 15. The CDR3 runs to 16 residues. CDR3 sequence reads: CASSEPGTRGSNVQYF. The CDR3 nucleotides read TGCGCCAGCAGTGAGCCAGGGACTAGAGGCTCTAATGTGCAGTACTTC.

This chain uses TRBV11-3 with TRBJ2-5, with D perhaps given as TRBD1 or TRBD2 (5 bases each). The CDR3 contains 14 residues. The germline gives CDR1 SGHNT, CDR2 YENEEA. V lost 5 bases to trimming and J lost 0 bases, with 10 bases between them. CDR3 loop: CASSRGDHQETQYF. CDR3 coding DNA: TGTGCCAGCAGCCGTGGGGACCACCAAGAGACCCAGTACTTC.

This clone showed up just once. The CDR3 DNA follows: TGTGCCAGCAGCTTCTTCTACCAGGGCTACGAGCAGTACTTC. It encodes CASSFFYQGYEQYF. The chain recombines TRBV5-6 with TRBJ2-7, with D possibly TRBD1 on 5 matching bases. CDR1 is SGHDT and CDR2 is YYEEEE in the germline V gene. The CDR3 sequence is 14 residues long. Trimming took 2 bases from V and 3 from J, leaving 12 bases between them.

V gene TRBV19 combines with J gene TRBJ2-3, with 7 positions matching TRBD2. This CDR3 has 18 amino acids. The V and J ends lost 5 bases and 6 bases, in that order; junction bases with no gene match: 20. Germline V gives CDR1 LNHDA, CDR2 SQIVND (reference sequence). Written as DNA, the CDR3 is TGTGCCAGTAGTCCGAATGGACCGGGCGGGAGTCGGTCCGATACGCAGTATTTT. The encoded protein is CASSPNGPGGSRSDTQYF.

This chain uses TRBV5-1 with TRBJ1-1, with TRBD1 as a possible D gene (6 bases). Trimming cost V 0 bases and J 3 bases, with 12 bases left between them. Germline CDR1 reads SGHRS; CDR2 reads YFSETQ. The CDR3 sequence is 15 residues long. The CDR3 sequence is CASSLEGGRHTEAFF. Here the CDR3 DNA reads TGCGCCAGCAGCTTGGAGGGGGGTCGTCACACTGAAGCTTTCTTT.